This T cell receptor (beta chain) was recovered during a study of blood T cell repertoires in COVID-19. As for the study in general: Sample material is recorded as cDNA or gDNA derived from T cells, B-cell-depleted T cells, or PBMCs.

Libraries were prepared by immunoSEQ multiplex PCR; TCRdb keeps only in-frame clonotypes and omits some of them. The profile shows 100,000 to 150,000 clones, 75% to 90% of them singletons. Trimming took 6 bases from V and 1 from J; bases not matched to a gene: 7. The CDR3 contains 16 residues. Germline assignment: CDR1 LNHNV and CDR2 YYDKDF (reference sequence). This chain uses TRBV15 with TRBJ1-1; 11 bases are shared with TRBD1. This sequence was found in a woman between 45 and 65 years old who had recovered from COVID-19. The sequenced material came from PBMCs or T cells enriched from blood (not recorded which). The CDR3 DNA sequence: TGTGCCACCAGTCGCCGGGACAGGGGGTGGAACACTGAAGCTTTCTTT. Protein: CATSRRDRGWNTEAFF.